Listed here are 2 T cell receptor beta chains from one sample, sequenced in a study of T cells after posttransplantation cyclophosphamide. Method: immunoSEQ multiplex PCR; TCRdb's copy keeps in-frame clones and lacks some. This sample has some 43,000 clones, each found more than once. The sample taken for sequencing was PBMCs. The receptor source for this set is a man aged 35 to 55 in good health, CMV-negative, and a related stem cell transplant donor.

This clone was seen many times. The CDR3 reads CASSPPRQGKTEAFF. As DNA, the CDR3 is TGTGCCAGCTCACCTCCACGACAGGGGAAGACTGAAGCTTTCTTT. The genes are TRBV18 and TRBJ1-1; 8 nucleotides align to TRBD1. Germline loops: CDR1 KGHSH, CDR2 LQKENI. CDR3 length equals 15 residues. V dropped 3 bases and J dropped 5; count of bases not matched to a gene: 8.

J is TRBJ1-1 and V is TRBV6-1; D may be TRBD1 (6 bases). CDR1 is MNHNS and CDR2 is SASEGT in the germline V gene. This CDR3 has 13 amino acids. The V end was cut by 6 bases, the J end by 7 bases, with 15 bases between. Here the CDR3 reads CASRPGGAVEAFF. The CDR3 DNA is TGTGCCAGCAGGCCGGGGGGGGCGGTTGAAGCTTTCTTT.